What follows are 28 T cell receptor beta chains derived from one specimen sequenced in a study of cytomegalovirus exposure and HLA in healthy donors. The PCR contained 60 Vbeta and 13 Jbeta primers. The assay was immunoSEQ multiplex PCR, and TCRdb's table has in-frame clones only and misses some. Among 150,000 to 200,000 clones listed, around 77% were seen once. Sequencing used PBMCs. The receptors derive from a man aged 25-40 years in good health and CMV-seronegative.

This clone was observed a single time. The chain has TRBV5-1 and TRBJ2-7; D gene unclear. Trimming removed 2 bases from V and 3 bases from J, with 9 bases in between. Per germline, CDR1 SGHRS and CDR2 YFSETQ. The CDR3 has 13 residues. CDR3 loop: CASSLARYYEQYF. For the CDR3, the DNA is TGCGCCAGCAGCTTAGCTAGGTACTACGAGCAGTACTTC.

The chain uses TRBV5-1 and TRBJ2-5; TRBD1 matches at 8 bases. This CDR3 spans 15 amino acids. V dropped 3 bases and J dropped 9; count of bases not matched to a gene: 13. Germline V gene sequence: CDR1 SGHRS, CDR2 YFSETQ. The CDR3 nucleotides read TGCGCCAGCAGCTACTCGTCCCCGACAGGGGAGTCCCAGTACTTC. Its translation is CASSYSSPTGESQYF.

This clone showed up just a few times. Other DNA sequences of this sample code for an identical CDR3. The gene calls are TRBV15 and TRBJ2-1; 10 nucleotides align to TRBD1. Trimming removed 1 base from V and 7 bases from J; junction bases left unmatched: 1. This CDR3 contains 14 residues. Germline-derived CDR1 and CDR2 are LNHNV and YYDKDF (reference sequence). CDR3 region: CATSRGQGANEQFF. The CDR3 DNA reads TGTGCCACCAGCAGAGGACAGGGGGCAAATGAGCAGTTCTTC.

The V call is TRBV4-2, the J call TRBJ2-7; tentatively, D is TRBD2 (5 bases). CDR3 length: 14 residues. The V end was cut by 1 base, the J end by 7 bases, with 14 bases between. Germline assignment: CDR1 LGHNA and CDR2 YNFKEQ. The CDR3 is CASSQADGGREQYF. CDR3 coding DNA: TGTGCCAGCAGCCAAGCCGATGGAGGTCGAGAGCAGTACTTC.

This clone was detected only once. This rearrangement joins TRBV2 to TRBJ2-5; D might be TRBD2 (6 bases). The CDR3 extends over 13 amino acids. Per the germline V gene, CDR1 is SNHLY and CDR2 is FYNNEI. V was pared by 6 bases and J by 5 bases, with 13 bases between. CDR3 protein: CASRAGPKETQYF. The CDR3, as DNA: TGTGCCAGCAGGGCGGGACCAAAGGAGACCCAGTACTTC.

This chain links TRBV13 with TRBJ2-5; tentative D call: TRBD1 (6 bases). The V and J ends lost 0 bases and 5 bases respectively, with 10 bases between them. CDR1 is PRHDT and CDR2 is FYEKMQ in the germline V gene (reference sequence). The CDR3 loop spans 14 amino acids. CDR3 DNA: TGTGCCAGCAGCTTAGGCAGGGGAGTGGAGACCCAGTACTTC. Its protein product is CASSLGRGVETQYF. Supplemented by reference TRBV13 and TRBJ2-5, the full variable domain reads AAGVIQSPRHLIKEKRETATLKCYPIPRHDTVYWYQQGPGQDPQFLISFYEKMQSDKGSIPDRFSAQQFSDYHSELNMSSLELGDSALYFCASSLGRGVETQYFGPGTRLLVL.

This clone is a singleton in its sample. The chain carries TRBV7-2 and TRBJ2-1; maybe TRBD1 (7 bases). With 1 base removed from V and 0 bases from J, the gap between germline ends came to 10 bases. The germline V gene has CDR1 SGHTA and CDR2 FQGNSA. This CDR3 comprises 16 residues. CDR3 sequence reads: CASSLGGDSSYNEQFF. In DNA form, the CDR3 reads TGTGCCAGCAGCTTAGGGGGGGACAGCTCCTACAATGAGCAGTTCTTC.

This clone was recorded a few times. The chain has TRBV5-1 and TRBJ1-3; 8 bases map to TRBD1. Germline CDR1 reads SGHRS; CDR2 reads YFSETQ. This CDR3 is 16 amino acids long. V lost 3 bases to trimming and J lost 0 bases; unmatched junction nucleotides: 5. Here the CDR3 DNA reads TGCGCCAGCAGCTACAGGGGGATCAGCTCTGGAAACACCATATATTTT. Residues: CASSYRGISSGNTIYF.

In this sample, this clone turned up once. The J gene is TRBJ1-1, the V gene TRBV28, with D possibly matching TRBD1 (6 bases). The CDR3 has 15 residues. Germline CDR1 reads MDHEN; CDR2 reads SYDVKM. The V end was cut by 7 bases, the J end by 6 bases, with 21 bases between. The CDR3 nucleotides are TGTGCCAGCACCCTTTTCGTGGACAGTGCCCCTGAAGCTTTCTTT. The encoded protein is CASTLFVDSAPEAFF.

The chain has TRBV15 and TRBJ2-2; D remains unclear. Germline CDR1 LNHNV, CDR2 YYDKDF (reference sequence). Trimming pared 5 bases from V and 4 bases from J, leaving 8 bases between. CDR3 length: 13 amino acids. CDR3 amino acids: CATSAETTGELFF. CDR3 DNA sequence: TGTGCCACCAGCGCGGAAACCACCGGGGAGCTGTTTTTT.

This sequence joins TRBV2 and TRBJ2-2; possible D gene TRBD2, 7 bases. The V gene lost 7 bases and the J gene lost 4 bases, with 16 bases spanning the gap. The CDR3 covers 15 residues. Looked up from germline, CDR1 is SNHLY and CDR2 is FYNNEI. The CDR3 nucleotides are TGTGCCAGCAAGGGGGAGGGTTTGTCCACCGGGGAGCTGTTTTTT. It is translated as CASKGEGLSTGELFF. Combining the CDR3 with reference TRBV2 and TRBJ2-2 gives the whole variable domain EPEVTQTPSHQVTQMGQEVILRCVPISNHLYFYWYRQILGQKVEFLVSFYNNEISEKSEIFDDQFSVERPDGSNFTLKIRSTKLEDSAMYFCASKGEGLSTGELFFGEGSRLTVL.

The rearrangement uses TRBV28 and TRBJ1-2; no clear D gene. V was pared by 3 bases and J by 2 bases, with 7 bases between. Per the germline V gene, CDR1 is MDHEN and CDR2 is SYDVKM. The CDR3 runs 13 residues. The CDR3 is CASSLAENYGYTF. The CDR3 DNA is TGTGCCAGCAGTTTGGCGGAAAACTATGGCTACACCTTC.

Here the CDR3 DNA reads TGCGCCAGCAGCACGGGACTAGCGGGAACCATCCAAGAGACCCAGTACTTC. Translation: CASSTGLAGTIQETQYF. This sequence joins TRBV5-1 and TRBJ2-5, with 13 bases matching TRBD2. The trim removed 4 bases at V and 1 base at J, leaving 7 bases unmatched. Germline V gene sequence: CDR1 SGHRS, CDR2 YFSETQ. CDR3 length equals 17 residues.

This sequence joins TRBV14 and TRBJ2-5; D possibly corresponds to TRBD2 (6 bases). The germline CDR1 and CDR2 sequences are SGHDN and FVKESK. This CDR3 region has 14 residues. Trimming left V 2 bases short and J 5 bases short, with 12 bases between. The CDR3 nucleotides are TGTGCCAGCAGCCAAAGGCGGGATCCGGAGACCCAGTACTTC. It encodes CASSQRRDPETQYF. Drawing the rest from reference TRBV14 and TRBJ2-5, the complete variable domain is EAGVTQFPSHSVIEKGQTVTLRCDPISGHDNLYWYRRVMGKEIKFLLHFVKESKQDESGMPNNRFLAERTGGTYSTLKVQPAELEDSGVYFCASSQRRDPETQYFGPGTRLLVL.

The chain links TRBV5-1 to TRBJ2-7; perhaps TRBD2 as D (5 bases). The CDR3 contains 14 residues. V lost 4 bases and J lost 4, with 15 bases in between. Germline-derived CDR1 and CDR2 are SGHRS and YFSETQ. For the CDR3, the DNA is TGCGCCAGCAGCCGGGGAGAGGGTGGTTACGAGCAGTACTTC. It is translated as CASSRGEGGYEQYF.

J is TRBJ2-7 and V is TRBV19; 7 bases line up with TRBD1. V lost 5 bases to trimming and J lost 2 bases; unmatched junction nucleotides: 12. Germline CDR1 and CDR2: LNHDA and SQIVND (reference sequence). The CDR3 extends over 16 amino acids. CDR3 nucleotides: TGTGCCAGTAGTCCAATCCGGGACAGCGAAACCTACGAGCAGTACTTC. It encodes CASSPIRDSETYEQYF.

The chain links TRBV5-1 to TRBJ2-7, with D possibly being TRBD2 (5 bases). Germline CDR1 and CDR2: SGHRS and YFSETQ. Trimming removed 2 bases from V and 0 bases from J, with 9 bases in between. The CDR3 has 14 residues. CDR3 region: CASSFTEDSYEQYF. The DNA for the CDR3 is TGCGCCAGCAGCTTTACGGAGGACTCCTACGAGCAGTACTTC.

The CDR3 sequence is CAATRDSNSPLHF. CDR3 nucleotides: TGTGCCGCCACCCGGGACAGTAATTCACCCCTCCACTTT. V gene TRBV6-5 combines with J gene TRBJ1-6, with 7 bases that match TRBD1. The CDR3 runs to 13 residues. Germline CDR1 MNHEY, CDR2 SVGAGI. With 11 bases clipped from V and 6 bases from J, the junction kept 7 bases outside the gene matches.

The V call is TRBV29-1, the J call TRBJ2-7, with 7 positions matching TRBD1. The CDR3 runs 13 residues. The germline CDR1 and CDR2 sequences are SQVTM and ANQGSEA. The V gene end was trimmed by 7 bases and the J gene end by 2 bases; junction bases not matched to a gene: 8. The CDR3 spells CSARPQGTYEQYF. In DNA form, the CDR3 reads TGCAGCGCTAGACCACAGGGGACCTACGAGCAGTACTTC.

The genes are TRBV12-5 and TRBJ2-3; no reliable D call. CDR3 length: 11 amino acids. Trimming took off 3 bases at V and 4 bases at J, with 2 bases between the two ends. Looked up from germline, CDR1 is LGHNT and CDR2 is FRNRAP. CDR3 protein: CASGFADTQYF. The CDR3 nucleotides are TGTGCTAGTGGTTTCGCAGATACGCAGTATTTT. Complete variable domain (other parts from reference TRBV12-5 and TRBJ2-3): DARVTQTPRHKVTEMGQEVTMRCQPILGHNTVFWYRQTMMQGLELLAYFRNRAPLDDSGMPKDRFSAEMPDATLATLKIQPSEPRDSAVYFCASGFADTQYFGPGTRLTVL.

This rearrangement joins TRBV27 to TRBJ2-2; possible D gene TRBD1, 6 bases. The CDR3 sequence is 15 residues long. From germline, CDR1 is MNHEY and CDR2 SMNVEV (reference sequence). Trimming pared 3 bases from V and 6 bases from J, leaving 14 bases between. The CDR3 nucleotides are TGTGCCAGCAGTTTGGTTCCCAGGGGCGCCGGGGAGCTGTTTTTT. Residues: CASSLVPRGAGELFF.

This chain links TRBV6-5 with TRBJ2-7, with D unresolved. Trimming left V 2 bases short and J 9 bases short, with 17 bases between. This CDR3 has 14 amino acids. CDR1 and CDR2 from the germline V gene are MNHEY and SVGAGI. This chain's CDR3 is CASSYLTDYSRQYF. DNA for the CDR3: TGTGCCAGCAGTTACCTAACAGATTATTCTCGGCAGTACTTC.

This chain connects TRBV6-1 to TRBJ2-3; 8 bases fit TRBD1. V was pared by 3 bases and J by 1 base, with 3 bases of the junction left unmatched. The CDR3 is 15 residues long. Germline values: CDR1 MNHNS, CDR2 SASEGT. The CDR3 bases are TGTGCCAGCAGTGAGGAACAGGGGGGCACAGATACGCAGTATTTT. It codes for CASSEEQGGTDTQYF.

The chain uses TRBV18 and TRBJ1-1, with D possibly matching TRBD1 (6 bases). Per germline, CDR1 KGHSH and CDR2 LQKENI. V dropped 2 bases and J dropped 1 base, with 11 bases sitting between them. This CDR3 region has 15 residues. The CDR3 nucleotides are TGTGCCAGCTCACCAGCGGACAGCCCGAACACTGAAGCTTTCTTT. Protein sequence: CASSPADSPNTEAFF.

The V gene is TRBV7-3, the J gene TRBJ1-6; D remains ambiguous. CDR3 length equals 14 residues. The germline V gene encodes CDR1 SGHTA and CDR2 FQGTGA. Trimming shortened V by 5 bases and J by 7 bases, and 12 bases separated the two germline ends. The CDR3 DNA sequence: TGTGCCAGCAGCGTAAAGGGAGGGAATTCACCCCTCCACTTT. Amino acid sequence: CASSVKGGNSPLHF.

V and J are TRBV18 and TRBJ2-7, with 11 bases fitting TRBD1. This CDR3 has 16 amino acids. V lost 5 bases and J lost 3; bases outside the gene matches: 9. Germline loops: CDR1 KGHSH, CDR2 LQKENI. In DNA, the CDR3 is TGTGCCAGCTCATCATGGACAGGGGGCGCGAACTACGAGCAGTACTTC. Its protein is CASSSWTGGANYEQYF.

The chain has TRBV19 and TRBJ2-3; TRBD1 aligns across 7 bases. With 5 bases clipped from V and 2 bases from J, the junction kept 7 bases outside the gene matches. The CDR3 length is 15 residues. CDR1 and CDR2 (germline): LNHDA, SQIVND (reference sequence). CDR3 loop: CASSATGLTTDTQYF. The CDR3 bases are TGTGCCAGTAGTGCGACAGGGTTGACCACAGATACGCAGTATTTT.

The gene calls are TRBV6-6 and TRBJ2-1; the match to TRBD2 covers 10 bases. Germline trimming cut 2 bases from V and 5 bases from J; bases unmatched to any gene: 3. There are 15 residues in the CDR3. Germline V gene sequence: CDR1 MNHNY, CDR2 SVGAGI (reference sequence). CDR3: CASSYGLAGDNEQFF. The CDR3 DNA sequence: TGTGCCAGCAGTTACGGCCTAGCGGGAGACAATGAGCAGTTCTTC.